The following is a T cell receptor beta chain sequence with its context. Its antigen remains unknown. The junction departs from germline at one end; a sequencing error may be responsible. Germline assignment: CDR1 SGHNT and CDR2 YYREEE (reference sequence). This CDR3 is built from 11 residues. Researchers ran the PCR with 60 Vbeta and 13 Jbeta primers. Libraries were prepared by immunoSEQ multiplex PCR; TCRdb keeps only in-frame clonotypes and omits some of them. The sample comprises fewer than 120,000 clones, 86% of which are singletons, and around 1.9% rests with the top ten. The data derive from a study of cytomegalovirus exposure and HLA in healthy donors. Findings and caveats of the study: Previous analysis showed most TCR beta V segments were productive about 90% or about 30% of the time. In a later analysis, HLA-associated TCR beta chains were more clonally expanded than equally common others.

V and J are TRBV5-4 and TRBJ1-2; D gene ambiguous. Material for sequencing was PBMCs. The sequence was collected from a man in his forties or fifties in good health and CMV-seronegative. CDR3 loop: CASSLFRDTQF. CDR3 nucleotide sequence: TGTGCCAGCAGCTTGTTTCGAGACACCCAATTC.